Below are 9 T cell receptor beta chains sequenced from a single sample in a study of OX40 agonist ivuxolimab in advanced cancers. The assay was immunoSEQ multiplex PCR, and TCRdb's table has in-frame clones only and misses some. Of around 92,000 clones in the sample, roughly 94% are singletons; the top ten hold less than 0.2%. The material sequenced was CD4+ or CD8+ T cells sorted from blood, taken in a trial of the OX40 agonist ivuxolimab. Receptors originate from an adult with an advanced solid tumor such as melanoma, head and neck, liver or kidney cancer.

The chain employs TRBV2 and TRBJ1-1, with TRBD1 as a possible D gene (5 bases). The germline gives CDR1 SNHLY, CDR2 FYNNEI. Trimming took 7 bases from V and 0 from J, leaving 15 bases between them. CDR3 length: 15 residues. The CDR3 protein is CASKPGGNMNTEAFF. CDR3 sequence (DNA): TGTGCCAGCAAACCGGGGGGAAACATGAACACTGAAGCTTTCTTT.

This rearrangement joins TRBV2 to TRBJ1-5, with unresolved D. V lost 6 bases, J lost 6 bases, and 9 bases lay in between. Germline values: CDR1 SNHLY, CDR2 FYNNEI. This CDR3 region has 12 residues. For the CDR3, the DNA is TGTGCCAGCAGCGATGGTAGTCAGCCCCAGCATTTT. Amino acids: CASSDGSQPQHF.

On this clone: The sample has other DNA sequences that encode this CDR3 too. The rearrangement uses TRBV5-1 and TRBJ2-7; D is unresolved. This CDR3 has 11 amino acids. Germline V gene data show CDR1 as SGHRS and CDR2 as YFSETQ. V lost 4 bases, J lost 2 bases, and 4 bases lay in between. Here the CDR3 reads CASSLAYEQYF. CDR3 coding DNA: TGCGCCAGCAGCCTGGCCTACGAGCAGTACTTC.

The CDR3 spells CASSPGPTNTGELFF. The CDR3 DNA follows: TGTGCCAGCAGCCCGGGACCCACGAACACCGGGGAGCTGTTTTTT. V and J are TRBV7-6 and TRBJ2-2; D could derive from TRBD1 or TRBD2 (5 bases each). Between the trimmed V and J ends, which lost 5 bases and 0 bases, there was a span of 10 bases. Looked up from germline, CDR1 is SGHVS and CDR2 is FNYEAQ. The CDR3 sequence is 15 residues long. The whole variable domain, remainder taken from reference TRBV7-6 and TRBJ2-2, is GAGVSQSPRYKVTKRGQDVALRCDPISGHVSLYWYRQALGQGPEFLTYFNYEAQQDKSGLPNDRFSAERPEGSISTLTIQRTEQRDSAMYRCASSPGPTNTGELFFGEGSRLTVL.

This rearrangement joins TRBV18 to TRBJ2-7, with a possible D match to TRBD1 (5 bases). Trimming took 2 bases from V and 4 from J, leaving 12 bases between them. The CDR3 is 14 residues long. From germline, CDR1 is KGHSH and CDR2 LQKENI. The CDR3 sequence is CASSPSWGRYEQYF. DNA of the CDR3: TGTGCCAGCTCACCAAGCTGGGGCCGGTACGAGCAGTACTTC.

The rearrangement joins TRBV2 to TRBJ1-2; D remains ambiguous. This CDR3 has 14 residues. V dropped 6 bases and J dropped 0 bases, with 11 bases sitting between them. The germline V gene encodes CDR1 SNHLY and CDR2 FYNNEI. Here the CDR3 DNA reads TGTGCCAGCAGCCGGGATTCAGCTAACTATGGCTACACCTTC. It codes for CASSRDSANYGYTF.

This clone was seen a few times. The chain employs TRBV7-9 and TRBJ1-1; D is unclear. Between the trimmed V and J ends, which lost 2 bases and 3 bases, there was a span of 7 bases. CDR3 length equals 13 residues. Germline V gene lookup returns CDR1 SEHNR and CDR2 FQNEAQ (reference sequence). CDR3 bases: TGTGCCAGCAGCTTACGCAGAGACACTGAAGCTTTCTTT. Translation gives CASSLRRDTEAFF.

V is TRBV9 and J is TRBJ1-1; no definite D call. Looked up from germline, CDR1 is SGDLS and CDR2 is YYNGEE. Between the trimmed V and J ends, which lost 0 bases and 2 bases, there was a span of 11 bases. The CDR3 loop spans 15 amino acids. This CDR3 reads CASSVDMQVNTEAFF. The CDR3 nucleotides are TGTGCCAGCAGCGTAGACATGCAAGTTAACACTGAAGCTTTCTTT. The complete variable domain, with remaining parts taken from reference TRBV9 and TRBJ1-1, reads DSGVTQTPKHLITATGQRVTLRCSPRSGDLSVYWYQQSLDQGLQFLIQYYNGEERAKGNILERFSAQQFPDLHSELNLSSLELGDSALYFCASSVDMQVNTEAFFGQGTRLTVV.

This clone showed up just once. This chain links TRBV30 with TRBJ1-1; D is possibly TRBD1 (5 bases). CDR3 size: 12 residues. Trimming took 0 bases from V and 11 from J, leaving 13 bases between them. CDR1 GTSNPN and CDR2 SVGIG come from the germline V gene (reference sequence). CDR3 coding DNA: TGTGCCTGGAGTGTAGGGCGGGGGGTTGCTTTCTTT. The encoded protein is CAWSVGRGVAFF.